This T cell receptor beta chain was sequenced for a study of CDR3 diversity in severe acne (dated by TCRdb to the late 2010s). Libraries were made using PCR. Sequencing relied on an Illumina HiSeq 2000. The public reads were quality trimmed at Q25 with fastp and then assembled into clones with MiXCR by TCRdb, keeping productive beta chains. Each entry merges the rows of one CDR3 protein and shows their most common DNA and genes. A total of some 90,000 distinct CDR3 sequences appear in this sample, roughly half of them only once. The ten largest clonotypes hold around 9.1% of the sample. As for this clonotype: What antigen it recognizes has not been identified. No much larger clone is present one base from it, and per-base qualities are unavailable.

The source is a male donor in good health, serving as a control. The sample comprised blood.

The CDR3 protein: CASSLRAGGSYEQYF. The sequenced DNA is TGTGCCAGCAGCTTAAGGGCGGGGGGATCCTACGAGCAGTACTTC. The chain employs TRBV7-3 and TRBJ2-7, with 8 junctional bases fitting TRBD2. Inclusive of the bounding cysteine and phenylalanine, the CDR3 is 15 residues long. Left in the record is the CDR3 DNA by itself, 45 bases read in frame from the first base. Sequences SGHTA (CDR1) and FQGTGA (CDR2) are obtained from the germline V gene. Germline trimming: 1 base from V, 1 base from J; junction bases outside gene matches: 3.